This T cell receptor (beta chain) was observed in a study of cytomegalovirus exposure and HLA in healthy donors. Study-wide context: A prior analysis found about 120 million unique TCR beta sequences from around 190 million T cells. Study conclusions and caveats: The likely explanation for a cluster of highly shared sequence variants was sequencing artifact. Using a false discovery rate of 0.05, a later analysis showed that 15,000 to 20,000 TCR beta sequences were associated with HLA alleles.

The germline CDR1 and CDR2 sequences are SGDLS and YYNGEE. The CDR3 is 16 amino acids. V lost 0 bases and J lost 8, with 18 bases in between. Healthy bone marrow donors made up the cohort. 13 Jbeta primers and 60 Vbeta primers were used for the PCR. Repertoires were generated with immunoSEQ multiplex PCR, while TCRdb's copy carries only in-frame clones and drops some. The table records more than 50,000 clones, around 72% of them present only once. With regard to this clone: The antigen is not known.

The V and J genes are TRBV9 and TRBJ2-1; D perhaps matches TRBD2 (7 bases). This sequence was found in a woman aged 45-59 years in good health and CMV-seropositive. Sample: PBMCs. The DNA of the CDR3 is TGTGCCAGCAGCGTAGGGGGCGGGGGCCCCTGGGATGAGCAGTTCTTC. Protein sequence: CASSVGGGGPWDEQFF.